This is a list of T cell receptor beta chains from one sample in a study of OX40 agonist ivuxolimab in advanced cancers. Assay: immunoSEQ multiplex PCR; the TCRdb copy retains only in-frame clones and omits some. The sample includes 45,000 to 55,000 clones, roughly 80% of them seen just once. This specimen was CD4+ or CD8+ T cells sorted from blood, taken in a trial of the OX40 agonist ivuxolimab. The receptors originated from an adult with an advanced solid tumor such as melanoma, head and neck, liver or kidney cancer. CDR3s include the opening cysteine and the closing phenylalanine or tryptophan. The D gene is left open where the match is weak. Rows give clone size only sometimes, using once, few, many, or a class for an expanded clone.

>TRBJ1-4|TRBV2|once|TRBD1
TGTGCCAGCAGAGGGGACAGGGGGGTGGCGGAAAAACTGTTTTTT
CASRGDRGVAEKLFF
>TRBJ2-5|TRBV6-4|once|NA
TGTGCCAGCAGTCGGGGGGCCGGGGAGACCCAGTACTTC
CASSRGAGETQYF
>TRBJ2-3|TRBV5-4|NA|NA
TGTGCCAGCAGCGTGGATTCGGGTACGCAGTATTTT
CASSVDSGTQYF
>TRBJ1-1|TRBV19|NA|NA
TGTGCCAGTAGTATGGGGAGCTACACTGAAGCTTTCTTT
CASSMGSYTEAFF
>TRBJ1-5|TRBV25-1|NA|TRBD1
TGTGCCAGGGGTAAGGGACAGCAAAATCAGCCCCAGCATTTT
CARGKGQQNQPQHF
>TRBJ2-7|TRBV5-4|few|NA
TGTGCCAGCAGGTCCGCGCAGGACTACGAGCAGTACTTC
CASRSAQDYEQYF
>TRBJ1-2|TRBV13|NA|NA
TGTGCCAGCAGCAATACAGGGAAAGGGGGCTATGGCTACACCTTC
CASSNTGKGGYGYTF
>TRBJ2-7|TRBV29-1|once|TRBD2
TGCAGCGTTGATACAGGGGGACTAGCGGGAGAGAGCGAGCAGTACTTC
CSVDTGGLAGESEQYF
>TRBJ2-3|TRBV5-5|once|NA
TGTGCCAGCAAGGAACAGACTAGCACAGATACGCAGTATTTT
CASKEQTSTDTQYF
>TRBJ2-1|TRBV5-4|NA|NA
TGTGCCAGCAGCTTGACACTACTTCGGGAGCAGTTCTTC
CASSLTLLREQFF
>TRBJ1-1|TRBV5-1|once|TRBD1
TGCGCCAGCAGCTTGATTAGGGGGCAGAACACTGAAGCTTTCTTT
CASSLIRGQNTEAFF
>TRBJ2-7|TRBV9|NA|NA
TGTGCCAGCAGCGTAGGAGGACTATCCCAAAGCTACGAGCAGTACTTC
CASSVGGLSQSYEQYF
>TRBJ1-2|TRBV2|medium-sized|NA
TGTGCCAGCAGTGACGAGGGAGGGGATGGCTACACCTTC
CASSDEGGDGYTF
>TRBJ1-2|TRBV18|NA|NA
TGTGCCAGCTCACGGGACACCCATTCAAGATCCTACACCTTC
CASSRDTHSRSYTF
>TRBJ1-2|TRBV28|once|NA
TGTGCCAGCAGTTTATTGGGGTATGGCTACACCTTC
CASSLLGYGYTF
>TRBJ1-1|TRBV29-1|NA|TRBD1
TGCAGCGTCCAGACAGGGACAGGGCACACTGAAGCTTTCTTT
CSVQTGTGHTEAFF
>TRBJ2-7|TRBV5-5|NA|TRBD2
TGTGCCAGCAGCCTAGCGGACGCCTACGAGCAGTACTTC
CASSLADAYEQYF
>TRBJ2-7|TRBV6-1|NA|TRBD1
TGTGCCAGCTGGGAGAGACAGGGTTCCTACGAGCAGTACTTC
CASWERQGSYEQYF
>TRBJ2-5|TRBV19|NA|TRBD2
TGTGCCAGTAGAGGGAGGGAGGGCCAAGAGACCCAGTACTTC
CASRGREGQETQYF
>TRBJ2-2|TRBV4-2|NA|NA
TGTGCCAGCAGCCAAGGGGCCATGGCAAACACCGGGGAGCTGTTTTTT
CASSQGAMANTGELFF
>TRBJ1-1|TRBV29-1|NA|NA
TGCAGCGTCAAACAGGGCTGGAACACTGAAGCTTTCTTT
CSVKQGWNTEAFF
>TRBJ1-4|TRBV7-6|once|NA
TGTGCCAGCAGCTTAGACTCTGGGGGGATAACTGCAACTAATGAAAAACTGTTTTTT
CASSLDSGGITATNEKLFF
>TRBJ2-2|TRBV25-1|NA|NA
TGTGCCAGCAGTGACCCTCGGGGAAACGAAGGGGAGCTGTTTTTT
CASSDPRGNEGELFF
>TRBJ2-5|TRBV18|NA|NA
TGTGCCAGCTCCAGGGACGGTCAAGAGACCCAGTACTTC
CASSRDGQETQYF
>TRBJ2-1|TRBV9|NA|TRBD2
TGTGCCAGCAGCGCGAGTCGGACTAGCGGGAGCGTCAATGAGCAGTTCTTC
CASSASRTSGSVNEQFF
>TRBJ2-5|TRBV2|few|TRBD2
TGTGCCAGCAGTTTTGATCCTGGACTAGCGGGAGGGCAATCGGAGACCCAGTACTTC
CASSFDPGLAGGQSETQYF
>TRBJ1-6|TRBV5-1|once|NA
TGCGCCAGCAGCCCGACTGGGGAGTCACCCCTCCACTTT
CASSPTGESPLHF
>TRBJ2-7|TRBV5-6|NA|NA
TGTGCCAGCAGCTTGGGGACAACTTTCTCCTACGAGCAGTACTTC
CASSLGTTFSYEQYF
>TRBJ1-1|TRBV7-3|NA|NA
TGTGCCAGCAGCTTGAGGGGATCGGGCACTGAAGCTTTCTTT
CASSLRGSGTEAFF
>TRBJ2-5|TRBV5-1|medium-sized|NA
TGCGCCAGCAGGTCCGAGACCGGGGAGGAGACCCAGTACTTC
CASRSETGEETQYF
>TRBJ2-7|TRBV18|NA|NA
TGTGCCAGCTCAGCCTACAGGGTCCCCTACGAGCAGTACTTC
CASSAYRVPYEQYF
>TRBJ1-2|TRBV30|NA|NA
TGTGCCTGGAGGAAGAAATTAAACTATGGCTACACCTTC
CAWRKKLNYGYTF
>TRBJ2-5|TRBV30|NA|NA
TGTGCCTGGAGTGTACCCTCCGGGGGCTCAGAGACCCAGTACTTC
CAWSVPSGGSETQYF
>TRBJ1-1|TRBV15|once|NA
TGTGCCACCAGCAGAAACCACGGGGGCACTGAAGCTTTCTTT
CATSRNHGGTEAFF
>TRBJ2-5|TRBV5-6|NA|NA
TGTGCCAGCAGCTCGGACCCTCAAGAGACCCAGTACTTC
CASSSDPQETQYF
>TRBJ1-3|TRBV28|NA|NA
TGTGCCAGCAGGGAAGGGGGGCGAAACACCATATATTTT
CASREGGRNTIYF
>TRBJ1-4|TRBV19|NA|TRBD1
TGTGCCAGTACAGGGGGAGTAGGTGAAAAACTGTTTTTT
CASTGGVGEKLFF
>TRBJ2-3|TRBV27|NA|NA
TGTGCCAGCAGTTCCTCGGCAGATACGCAGTATTTT
CASSSSADTQYF